One T cell receptor beta chain is described in this entry. Generated by immunoSEQ multiplex PCR, the TCRdb table keeps only in-frame clones and is missing some. The sample yields some 40,000 clones, 85% to 90% seen once. This entry comes from a study of T cell clones after liver transplantation. J was trimmed by 1 base and V by 6 bases; bases with no gene match: 4. CDR3 length: 14 residues. Germline V gene lookup returns CDR1 MNHEY and CDR2 SMNVEV (reference sequence). The sequenced sample was CD4+ T cells from blood, obtained 24 months after liver transplant. This chain connects TRBV27 to TRBJ1-1; 8 bases match TRBD1. This receptor was obtained from a human patient who received a liver transplant. Some of the T cells might come from the graft donor. The CDR3 loop is CASRRDRSNTEAFF. CDR3 in DNA: TGTGCCAGCAGACGGGACAGGTCGAACACTGAAGCTTTCTTT.